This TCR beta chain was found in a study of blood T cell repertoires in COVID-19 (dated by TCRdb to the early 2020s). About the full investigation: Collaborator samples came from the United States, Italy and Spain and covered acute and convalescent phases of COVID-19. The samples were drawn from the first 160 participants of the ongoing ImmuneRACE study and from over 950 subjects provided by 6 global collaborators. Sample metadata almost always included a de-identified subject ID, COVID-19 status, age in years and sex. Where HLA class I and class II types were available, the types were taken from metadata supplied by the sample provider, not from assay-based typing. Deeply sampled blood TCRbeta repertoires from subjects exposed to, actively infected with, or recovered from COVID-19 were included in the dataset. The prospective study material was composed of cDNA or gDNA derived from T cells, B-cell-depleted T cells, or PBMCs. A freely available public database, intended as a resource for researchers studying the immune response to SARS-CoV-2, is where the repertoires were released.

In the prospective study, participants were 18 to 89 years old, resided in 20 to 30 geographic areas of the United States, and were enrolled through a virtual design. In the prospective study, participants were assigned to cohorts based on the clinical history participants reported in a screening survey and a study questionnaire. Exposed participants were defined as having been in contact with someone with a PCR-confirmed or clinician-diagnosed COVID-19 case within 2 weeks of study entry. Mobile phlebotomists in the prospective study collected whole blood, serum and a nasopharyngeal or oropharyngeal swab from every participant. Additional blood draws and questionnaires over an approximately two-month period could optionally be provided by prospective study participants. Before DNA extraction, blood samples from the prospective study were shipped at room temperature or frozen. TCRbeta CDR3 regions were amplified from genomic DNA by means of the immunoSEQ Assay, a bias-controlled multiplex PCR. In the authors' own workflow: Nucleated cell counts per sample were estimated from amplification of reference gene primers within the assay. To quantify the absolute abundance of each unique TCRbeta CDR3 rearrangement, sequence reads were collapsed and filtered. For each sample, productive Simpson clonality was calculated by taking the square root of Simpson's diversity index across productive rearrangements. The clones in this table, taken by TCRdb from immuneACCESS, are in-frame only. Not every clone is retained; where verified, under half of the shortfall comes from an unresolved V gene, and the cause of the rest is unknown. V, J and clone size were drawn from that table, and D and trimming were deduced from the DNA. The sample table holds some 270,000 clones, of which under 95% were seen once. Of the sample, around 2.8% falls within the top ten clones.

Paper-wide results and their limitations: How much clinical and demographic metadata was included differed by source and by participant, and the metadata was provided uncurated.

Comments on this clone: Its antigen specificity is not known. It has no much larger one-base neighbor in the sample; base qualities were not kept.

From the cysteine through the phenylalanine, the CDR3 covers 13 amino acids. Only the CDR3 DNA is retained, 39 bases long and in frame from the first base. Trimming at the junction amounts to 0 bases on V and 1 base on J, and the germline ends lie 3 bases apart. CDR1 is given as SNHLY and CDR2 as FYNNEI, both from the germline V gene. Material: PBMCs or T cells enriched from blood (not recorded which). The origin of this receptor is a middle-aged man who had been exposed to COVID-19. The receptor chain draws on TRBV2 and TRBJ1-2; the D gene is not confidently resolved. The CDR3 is CASSEAINYGYTF. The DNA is TGTGCCAGCAGTGAAGCCATTAACTATGGCTACACCTTC.